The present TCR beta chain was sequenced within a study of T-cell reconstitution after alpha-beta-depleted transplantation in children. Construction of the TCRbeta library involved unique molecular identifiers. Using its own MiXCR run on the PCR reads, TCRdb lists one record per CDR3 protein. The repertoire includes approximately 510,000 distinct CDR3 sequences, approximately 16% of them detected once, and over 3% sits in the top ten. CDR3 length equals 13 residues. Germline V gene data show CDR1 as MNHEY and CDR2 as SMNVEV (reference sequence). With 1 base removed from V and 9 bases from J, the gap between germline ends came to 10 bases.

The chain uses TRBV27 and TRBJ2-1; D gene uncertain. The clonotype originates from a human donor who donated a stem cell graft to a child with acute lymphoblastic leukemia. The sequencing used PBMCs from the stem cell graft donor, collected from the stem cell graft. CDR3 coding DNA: TGTGCCAGCAGTTTATTCCTTTTTAGTGAGCAGTTCTTC. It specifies CASSLFLFSEQFF.